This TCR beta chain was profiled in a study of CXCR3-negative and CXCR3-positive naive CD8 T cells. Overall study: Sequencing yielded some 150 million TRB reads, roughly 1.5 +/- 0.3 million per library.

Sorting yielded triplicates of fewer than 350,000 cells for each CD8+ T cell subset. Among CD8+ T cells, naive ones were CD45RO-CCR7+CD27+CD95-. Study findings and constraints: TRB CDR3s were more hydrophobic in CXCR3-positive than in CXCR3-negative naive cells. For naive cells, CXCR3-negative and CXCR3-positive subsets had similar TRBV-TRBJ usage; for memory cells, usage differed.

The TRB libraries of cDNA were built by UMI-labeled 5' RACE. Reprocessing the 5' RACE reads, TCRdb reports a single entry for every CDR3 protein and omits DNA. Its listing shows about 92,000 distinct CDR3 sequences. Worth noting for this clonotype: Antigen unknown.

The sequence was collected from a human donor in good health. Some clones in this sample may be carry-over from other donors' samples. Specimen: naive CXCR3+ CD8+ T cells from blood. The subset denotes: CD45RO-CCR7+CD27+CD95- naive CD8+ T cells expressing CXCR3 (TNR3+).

CDR3 loop: CASSLEGNTIYF. The V gene is TRBV12-3 or TRBV12-4, the J gene TRBJ1-3. CDR3 length: 12 residues.